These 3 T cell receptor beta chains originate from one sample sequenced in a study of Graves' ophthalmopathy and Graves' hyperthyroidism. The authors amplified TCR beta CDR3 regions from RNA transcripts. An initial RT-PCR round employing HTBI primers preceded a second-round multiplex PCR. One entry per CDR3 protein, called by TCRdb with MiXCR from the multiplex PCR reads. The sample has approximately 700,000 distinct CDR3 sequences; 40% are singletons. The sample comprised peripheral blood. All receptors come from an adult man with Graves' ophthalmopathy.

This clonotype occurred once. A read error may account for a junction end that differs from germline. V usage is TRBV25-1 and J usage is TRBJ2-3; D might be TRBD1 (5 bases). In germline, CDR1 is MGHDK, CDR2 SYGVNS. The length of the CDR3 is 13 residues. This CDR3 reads CASSQGEMYTQYF. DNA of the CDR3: TGCGCCAGCAGCCAAGGGGAAATGTATACGCAGTATTTT.

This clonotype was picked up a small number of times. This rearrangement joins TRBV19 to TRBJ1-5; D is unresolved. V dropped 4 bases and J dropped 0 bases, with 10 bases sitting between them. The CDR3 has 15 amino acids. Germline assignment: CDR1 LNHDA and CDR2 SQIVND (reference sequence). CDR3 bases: TGTGCCAGTAGTAGAAGGGAATATAGCAATCAGCCCCAGCATTTT. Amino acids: CASSRREYSNQPQHF.

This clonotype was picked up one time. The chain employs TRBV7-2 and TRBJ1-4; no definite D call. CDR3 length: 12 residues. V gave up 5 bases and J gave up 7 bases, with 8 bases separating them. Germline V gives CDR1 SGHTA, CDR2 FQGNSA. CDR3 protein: CASSTPFEKLFF. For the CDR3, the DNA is TGTGCCAGCAGCACACCTTTTGAAAAACTGTTTTTT.